The next 10 T cell receptor beta chains were all read from a single sample in a study of T cell repertoires in cytomegalovirus infection. From the reads, TCRdb called clonotypes with MiXCR, one entry per CDR3 protein. The table has 830,000 or so distinct CDR3 sequences, 32% seen once. These receptors have no known antigen. This sample comprised cultured CD8+ T cells from PBMCs, obtained from culture after CMV antigen stimulation. All receptors come from a human donor in good health (CMV status not recorded). Some clones in this sample may be carry-over from other donors' samples.

J is TRBJ2-7 and V is TRBV27; the D gene is possibly TRBD1 (6 bases). The V end lost 0 bases, the J end lost 2 bases, and 11 bases lay between the germline ends. Germline values: CDR1 MNHEY, CDR2 SMNVEV (reference sequence). The CDR3 totals 15 residues. CDR3 bases: TGTGCCAGCAGTTTATCAAGACAGGACCCCTACGAGCAGTACTTC. Translated: CASSLSRQDPYEQYF.

Ten or more counts support this clonotype. The chain couples TRBV6-5 to TRBJ1-1; no clear D. V was trimmed by 0 bases and J by 1 base, leaving 6 bases between them. Per germline, CDR1 MNHEY and CDR2 SVGAGI. The CDR3 loop spans 14 amino acids. CDR3 region: CASSYSTANTEAFF. Written as DNA, the CDR3 is TGTGCCAGCAGTTACTCGACTGCGAACACTGAAGCTTTCTTT.

This sequence joins TRBV9 and TRBJ1-2, with D hard to call. The CDR3 is 12 residues long. CDR1 is SGDLS and CDR2 is YYNGEE in the germline V gene. V lost 5 bases, J lost 7 bases, and 12 bases lay in between. CDR3 nucleotide sequence: TGTGCCAGCAGGGACCGTTTTTTTGGCTACACCTTC. Amino acid sequence: CASRDRFFGYTF.

The CDR3 DNA reads TGTGCCACCAGCGACAGGCTATACGAGCAGTACGTC. As protein: CATSDRLYEQYV. The V gene is TRBV10-3, the J gene TRBJ2-7; possible D gene TRBD1, 6 bases. V lost 10 bases, J lost 4 bases, and 14 bases lay in between. The CDR3 length is 12 residues. Germline V lookup: CDR1 ENHRY, CDR2 SYGVKD.

The chain recombines TRBV12-3 or TRBV12-4 with TRBJ1-2; 10 bases map to TRBD1. The CDR3 runs to 19 residues. The V gene end was trimmed by 3 bases and the J gene end by 4 bases; junction bases not matched to a gene: 17. DNA of the CDR3: TGTGCCAGCAGTTTGATTTATAGGACAGGGGGGGGTCTCGGCTATGGCTACACCTTC. As protein: CASSLIYRTGGGLGYGYTF.

The V gene is TRBV7-4, the J gene TRBJ2-7; 7 nucleotides agree with TRBD1. V was clipped by 4 bases and J by 0 bases; unmatched bases: 6. The CDR3 extends over 15 amino acids. Per germline, CDR1 SGHVT and CDR2 SQSDAQ. For the CDR3, the DNA is TGTGCCAGCAGCTCCGGGACAGCGGCCTCCTACGAGCAGTACTTC. This gives the protein CASSSGTAASYEQYF.

The CDR3 coding sequence is TGTGCCAGCAGTTGGCGGGCAACTAATGAAAAACTGTTTTTT. This encodes CASSWRATNEKLFF. The V and J genes are TRBV7-6 and TRBJ1-4; D unresolved. With 6 bases removed from V and 0 bases from J, the gap between germline ends came to 8 bases. CDR3 length equals 14 residues. Per germline, CDR1 SGHVS and CDR2 FNYEAQ.

This clonotype appeared a few times. This chain links TRBV6-5 with TRBJ1-1; D may be TRBD1 (5 bases). The CDR3 is made up of 13 amino acids. Germline lookup yields CDR1 MNHEY and CDR2 SVGAGI. Deletions cut 1 base from V and 6 bases from J, with 9 bases between. CDR3 in amino acids: CASSYFGGSEAFF. CDR3 nucleotide sequence: TGTGCCAGCAGTTACTTCGGGGGTTCTGAAGCTTTCTTT.

The rearrangement joins TRBV7-9 to TRBJ1-2; D unresolved. V was trimmed by 3 bases and J by 5 bases, leaving 10 bases between them. CDR3 size: 13 residues. Germline CDR1 and CDR2: SEHNR and FQNEAQ (reference sequence). Written as DNA, the CDR3 is TGTGCCAGCAGCTTTAGGGAGGAGTATGGCTACACCTTC. Its protein is CASSFREEYGYTF. Together with reference TRBV7-9 and TRBJ1-2, the CDR3 gives the full variable domain: DTGVSQNPRHKITKRGQNVTFRCDPISEHNRLYWYRQTLGQGPEFLTYFQNEAQLEKSRLLSDRFSAERPKGSFSTLEIQRTEQGDSAMYLCASSFREEYGYTFGSGTRLTVV.

In this sample, this clonotype turned up a few times. The chain employs TRBV7-3 and TRBJ2-7; D unclear. V was shortened by 7 bases and J by 2 bases, with 9 bases between the two germline ends. The CDR3 length is 12 residues. Germline CDR1 and CDR2: SGHTA and FQGTGA. In DNA, the CDR3 is TGTGCCAGCACCAATACCCCCTACGAGCAGTACTTC. It is translated as CASTNTPYEQYF.